Sequencing of this T cell receptor beta chain was carried out in a study of shared T cell receptors in the human thymus. Profiling relied on immunoSEQ multiplex PCR, and the TCRdb table lists in-frame clones only, not all of them. Of approximately 490,000 clones in the sample, approximately 80% are singletons; the top ten hold 0.013%. The CDR3 extends over 16 amino acids. The J segment lost 6 bases and the V segment lost 0 bases, leaving 7 bases of the junction unmatched. Germline assignment: CDR1 MNHEY and CDR2 SMNVEV (reference sequence). A note on this clone: Distinct nucleotide sequences in the sample also encode this CDR3.

The same data also contributed to another study, on human thymus T cells.

This sequence originates from a boy in the first two years of life with a congenital heart defect. The material sequenced was thymocytes. This chain joins TRBV27 and TRBJ2-1; 8 bases match TRBD2. CDR3 DNA sequence: TGTGCCAGCAGTTTATCCGGTCTAGCGGGCGTCAATGAGCAGTTCTTC. As protein: CASSLSGLAGVNEQFF.